A selection of T cell receptor beta chains follows, all from one sample in a study of beta chain features in type 1 diabetes. Clones were sequenced by immunoSEQ multiplex PCR, and TCRdb holds only the in-frame ones, with some missing. The sample consists of around 310,000 clones, about 10% of them appearing once. The material sequenced was naive CD4+ T cells from blood. Receptors were obtained from a young woman in good health. CDR3s include the opening cysteine and the closing phenylalanine or tryptophan. The order of the fields is D gene, V gene, J gene, clone size, CDR3 DNA, CDR3 protein. The D gene is left open where the match is weak. Expanded clones get a size class; other rows say once, few or many, or leave the size out.

D gene: TRBD2
V gene: TRBV6-5
J gene: TRBJ2-7
clone size: -
CDR3 DNA: TGTGCCAGCAGTTACGTAGCTAGCGGGACCTACGAGCAGTACTTC
CDR3 protein: CASSYVASGTYEQYF

D gene: -
V gene: TRBV6-6
J gene: TRBJ1-5
clone size: -
CDR3 DNA: TGTGCCAGCAGTTACGGGGGGAATCAGCCCCAGCATTTT
CDR3 protein: CASSYGGNQPQHF

D gene: -
V gene: TRBV4-3
J gene: TRBJ1-2
clone size: -
CDR3 DNA: TGCGCCAGCAGCCAAGTCCCAGGGTATGGCTACACCTTC
CDR3 protein: CASSQVPGYGYTF

D gene: TRBD1
V gene: TRBV30
J gene: TRBJ1-2
clone size: -
CDR3 DNA: TGTGCCTGGAGTGTCCCGGGACAGTTCTATGGCTACACCTTC
CDR3 protein: CAWSVPGQFYGYTF

D gene: -
V gene: TRBV5-4
J gene: TRBJ1-3
clone size: few
CDR3 DNA: TGTGCCAGCAGCTTGGGGGCCGGCTCTGGAAACACCATATATTTT
CDR3 protein: CASSLGAGSGNTIYF

D gene: -
V gene: TRBV30
J gene: TRBJ2-3
clone size: -
CDR3 DNA: TGTGCCTGGAGTGTACGGCGGGATACGCAGTATTTT
CDR3 protein: CAWSVRRDTQYF

D gene: TRBD2
V gene: TRBV5-4
J gene: TRBJ2-1
clone size: -
CDR3 DNA: TGTGCCAGCAGCGAGGGACTAGGGCCCTACAATGAGCAGTTCTTC
CDR3 protein: CASSEGLGPYNEQFF

D gene: TRBD1
V gene: TRBV27
J gene: TRBJ1-5
clone size: -
CDR3 DNA: TGTGCCAGCAGCAGAGACAGGGGGCCGGGGCATCAGCCCCAGCATTTT
CDR3 protein: CASSRDRGPGHQPQHF

D gene: TRBD2
V gene: TRBV7-2
J gene: TRBJ2-5
clone size: few
CDR3 DNA: TGTGCCAGCAGCCCGGGGACTAGTATGGAGACCCAGTACTTC
CDR3 protein: CASSPGTSMETQYF

D gene: TRBD1
V gene: TRBV7-2
J gene: TRBJ1-2
clone size: -
CDR3 DNA: TGTGCCAGCAGCGCCCCCCGGACAGGGGGAGGCTACACCTTC
CDR3 protein: CASSAPRTGGGYTF

D gene: TRBD1
V gene: TRBV20-1
J gene: TRBJ1-1
clone size: few
CDR3 DNA: TGCAGTGCTAGGGGACAGCCTGAAGCTTTCTTT
CDR3 protein: CSARGQPEAFF

D gene: TRBD1
V gene: TRBV15
J gene: TRBJ2-1
clone size: few
CDR3 DNA: TGTGCCACCAGCGGTGGGACAGGGCTAGAAAATGAGCAGTTCTTC
CDR3 protein: CATSGGTGLENEQFF

D gene: -
V gene: TRBV11-3
J gene: TRBJ2-2
clone size: -
CDR3 DNA: TGTGCCAGCAGCTTTAGACAGGCGAACACCGGGGAGCTGTTTTTT
CDR3 protein: CASSFRQANTGELFF

D gene: TRBD1
V gene: TRBV2
J gene: TRBJ2-7
clone size: -
CDR3 DNA: TGTGCCAGCAGAGTTGGACAGGGGGCATACGAGCAGTACTTC
CDR3 protein: CASRVGQGAYEQYF

D gene: TRBD2
V gene: TRBV4-3
J gene: TRBJ2-1
clone size: few
CDR3 DNA: TGCGCCAGCAGCCAAGAACCGGGACTAGCGGGAGGCGATGAGCAGTTCTTC
CDR3 protein: CASSQEPGLAGGDEQFF

D gene: -
V gene: TRBV2
J gene: TRBJ1-1
clone size: -
CDR3 DNA: TGTGCCAGCAGAGTCTTGGACAAAAAAGGTCCTGAAGCTTTCTTT
CDR3 protein: CASRVLDKKGPEAFF

D gene: -
V gene: TRBV7-3
J gene: TRBJ2-7
clone size: -
CDR3 DNA: TGTGCCAGCAGCTTAATAGCCAGCCCGAGTTACGAGCAGTACTTC
CDR3 protein: CASSLIASPSYEQYF

D gene: -
V gene: TRBV18
J gene: TRBJ2-1
clone size: few
CDR3 DNA: TGTGCCAGCTCACCAGCAGGCCGCTACAATGAGCAGTTCTTC
CDR3 protein: CASSPAGRYNEQFF

D gene: TRBD2
V gene: TRBV4-2
J gene: TRBJ2-3
clone size: -
CDR3 DNA: TGTGCCAGCAGCCAAGTGGCGGGAGCCCCAGATACGCAGTATTTT
CDR3 protein: CASSQVAGAPDTQYF

D gene: TRBD2
V gene: TRBV4-2
J gene: TRBJ2-7
clone size: -
CDR3 DNA: TGTGCCAGCAGCCAACGTACTAGCGGAGAACCCTACGAGCAGTACTTC
CDR3 protein: CASSQRTSGEPYEQYF

D gene: TRBD2
V gene: TRBV7-7
J gene: TRBJ2-1
clone size: -
CDR3 DNA: TGTGCTAGCAGCGTCCTACTAGCGAGCAATGAGCAGTTCTTC
CDR3 protein: CASSVLLASNEQFF

D gene: TRBD1
V gene: TRBV6-5
J gene: TRBJ1-2
clone size: few
CDR3 DNA: TGTGCCAGCACCTCGGGACAGCTTTATGGCTACACCTTC
CDR3 protein: CASTSGQLYGYTF

D gene: TRBD1
V gene: TRBV7-8
J gene: TRBJ2-7
clone size: -
CDR3 DNA: TGTGCCAGCAGCCTGGCCGGGACAGGCTCCTACGAGCAGTACTTC
CDR3 protein: CASSLAGTGSYEQYF

D gene: TRBD2
V gene: TRBV29-1
J gene: TRBJ2-2
clone size: few
CDR3 DNA: TGCAGCGTTAAGGGACTAGCGGGATCGAACACCGGGGAGCTGTTTTTT
CDR3 protein: CSVKGLAGSNTGELFF

D gene: TRBD1
V gene: TRBV5-6
J gene: TRBJ1-1
clone size: -
CDR3 DNA: TGTGCCAGCAGCGCCACCGGGACAGCTGCTTTCTTT
CDR3 protein: CASSATGTAAFF

D gene: -
V gene: TRBV27
J gene: TRBJ1-5
clone size: -
CDR3 DNA: TGTGCCAGCAGGGGAGGCCTAAGCAATCAGCCCCAGCATTTT
CDR3 protein: CASRGGLSNQPQHF

D gene: TRBD1
V gene: TRBV28
J gene: TRBJ2-6
clone size: -
CDR3 DNA: TGTGCCAGCAGGCCGGGACAGACCTCTGGGGCCAACGTCCTGACTTTC
CDR3 protein: CASRPGQTSGANVLTF

D gene: -
V gene: TRBV11-3
J gene: TRBJ1-1
clone size: few
CDR3 DNA: TGTGCCAGCAGCTTAGAAGGAGCGAACACTGAAGCTTTCTTT
CDR3 protein: CASSLEGANTEAFF

D gene: TRBD2
V gene: TRBV29-1
J gene: TRBJ2-1
clone size: few
CDR3 DNA: TGCAGCGTTGAAGGGGCAAGGGCGGGAGGCTACAATGAGCAGTTCTTC
CDR3 protein: CSVEGARAGGYNEQFF

D gene: -
V gene: TRBV6-5
J gene: TRBJ2-1
clone size: -
CDR3 DNA: TGTGCCAGCAGCCTAGGGGACAATGAGCAGTTCTTC
CDR3 protein: CASSLGDNEQFF